These 25 T cell receptor beta chains share one sample of origin, sequenced in a study of blood T cell repertoires in COVID-19. Here immunoSEQ multiplex PCR was the method, and the copy in TCRdb shows in-frame clones only, minus some. The sample carries about 240,000 clones, around 89% recorded once. Sequencing input: peripheral blood. The receptors derive from a woman between 40 and 50 years old who had recovered from COVID-19.

V is TRBV9 and J is TRBJ2-1; 8 bases are shared with TRBD2. This CDR3 is 14 amino acids long. V lost 3 bases, J lost 6 bases, and 5 bases stayed unmatched. CDR1 and CDR2 from the germline V gene are SGDLS and YYNGEE. The CDR3: CASSAGTRVNEQFF. The DNA for the CDR3 is TGTGCCAGCAGCGCCGGGACTAGGGTCAATGAGCAGTTCTTC.

This chain links TRBV15 with TRBJ2-7; D perhaps matches TRBD2 (6 bases). Germline CDR1 and CDR2: LNHNV and YYDKDF (reference sequence). V was clipped by 0 bases and J by 2 bases, with 14 bases between them. This CDR3 has 16 residues. The CDR3 loop is CATSRDAGTPPYEQYF. As DNA, the CDR3 is TGTGCCACCAGCAGAGACGCCGGGACTCCACCCTACGAGCAGTACTTC.

J is TRBJ2-2 and V is TRBV19, with 7 nucleotides matching TRBD2. There are 15 residues in the CDR3. V trimming: 6 bases; J trimming: 4 bases; junction bases outside the gene matches: 8. Germline lookup yields CDR1 LNHDA and CDR2 SQIVND (reference sequence). This CDR3 is CASSPGGRGTGELFF. DNA for the CDR3: TGTGCCAGTAGCCCGGGGGGACGGGGCACCGGGGAGCTGTTTTTT.

On this clone: The same CDR3 arises from other DNA sequences in this sample as well. The rearrangement joins TRBV30 to TRBJ2-3, with 12 bases aligning to TRBD2. Germline trimming cut 0 bases from V and 4 bases from J; bases unmatched to any gene: 5. Looked up from germline, CDR1 is GTSNPN and CDR2 is SVGIG (reference sequence). The CDR3 consists of 16 residues. CDR3 region: CAWSVGLAGGADTQYF. CDR3 nucleotides: TGTGCCTGGAGTGTGGGGCTAGCGGGAGGGGCAGATACGCAGTATTTT.

CDR3 DNA: TGTGCCAGCTCACGGGAAACCACGGGACAAGAGACCCAGTACTTC. It codes for CASSRETTGQETQYF. The chain employs TRBV18 and TRBJ2-5, with D possibly TRBD2 on 5 matching bases. Looked up from germline, CDR1 is KGHSH and CDR2 is LQKENI. V was clipped by 4 bases and J by 2 bases, with 14 bases between them. This CDR3 has 15 residues. The full variable domain, in which reference TRBV18 and TRBJ2-5 provide the parts outside the CDR3, is NAGVMQNPRHLVRRRGQEARLRCSPMKGHSHVYWYRQLPEEGLKFMVYLQKENIIDESGMPKERFSAEFPKEGPSILRIQQVVRGDSAAYFCASSRETTGQETQYFGPGTRLLVL.

In the case of this clone: One end of the junction fails to match germline, which may point to a read error. The CDR3 spells CASSLGQGDEAFF. The CDR3 DNA reads as TGTGCTAGCAGCTTAGGGCAGGGCGATGAAGCTTTCTTT. The rearrangement joins TRBV7-7 to TRBJ1-1; a possible D gene is TRBD1 (5 bases). The V gene's germline CDR1 is SSHAT and CDR2 FNYEAQ (reference sequence). The CDR3 runs to 13 residues.

Of note for this clone: This specimen includes other DNA sequences encoding the same CDR3. The rearrangement uses TRBV5-4 and TRBJ2-5, with TRBD1 as a possible D gene (5 bases). CDR1 SGHNT and CDR2 YYREEE come from the germline V gene (reference sequence). The CDR3 spans 13 residues. The V and J ends lost 5 bases and 1 base respectively, with 9 bases between them. For the CDR3, the DNA is TGTGCCAGCAGTCCAGGGTCCCAAGAGACCCAGTACTTC. It yields the protein CASSPGSQETQYF.

In this sample, this clone turned up once. This sequence joins TRBV10-3 and TRBJ1-3; 7 nucleotides line up with TRBD1. Germline lookup yields CDR1 ENHRY and CDR2 SYGVKD. The CDR3 runs 15 residues. V dropped 4 bases and J dropped 0; count of bases not matched to a gene: 3. DNA of the CDR3: TGTGCCATCAGTGGTTCAGGGGGCTCTGGAAACACCATATATTTT. As protein: CAISGSGGSGNTIYF.

The chain has TRBV6-6 and TRBJ1-1; possibly TRBD1 for D (5 bases). V was trimmed by 10 bases and J by 2 bases, leaving 14 bases between them. This CDR3 has 13 residues. CDR1 and CDR2 (germline): MNHNY, SVGAGI (reference sequence). In DNA, the CDR3 is TGTGCCACCAAATGGCAGGGCAACACTGAAGCTTTCTTT. Amino acids: CATKWQGNTEAFF.

V gene TRBV30 combines with J gene TRBJ1-1; 8 nucleotides align to TRBD1. V shed 3 bases, J shed 4 bases, and the junction held 7 bases outside the gene matches. The CDR3 length is 14 residues. Germline CDR1 is GTSNPN and CDR2 is SVGIG (reference sequence). CDR3 sequence reads: CAWRDGQGGTEAFF. The CDR3 DNA is TGTGCCTGGAGGGATGGACAGGGAGGCACTGAAGCTTTCTTT.

This clone was detected a few times. This same CDR3 is encoded by further DNA sequences in the sample. The chain has TRBV27 and TRBJ2-2; no reliable D call. The CDR3 covers 11 residues. CDR1 MNHEY and CDR2 SMNVEV come from the germline V gene (reference sequence). V was shortened by 3 bases and J by 8 bases, with 4 bases between the two germline ends. The CDR3 DNA is TGTGCCAGCAGTTTGAGGGGGGAGCTGTTTTTT. The encoded protein is CASSLRGELFF.

The genes are TRBV21-1 and TRBJ2-7; TRBD2, the table's D call, was not compared with the DNA. TRBV21-1 is shown as a pseudogene. The CDR3 runs to 13 residues. CDR3 nucleotides: TGTGCCAGCAGCCCCAGAGGGGGGGCTGGGCAGTACGTC. It yields the protein CASSPRGGAGQYV.

V usage is TRBV4-3 and J usage is TRBJ2-1; a possible D gene is TRBD2 (6 bases). The V and J ends lost 2 bases and 8 bases respectively, with 19 bases between them. The CDR3 is 16 amino acids. The germline V gene encodes CDR1 LGHNA and CDR2 YSLEER. CDR3 protein: CASSQPGTQGIDEQFF. DNA for the CDR3: TGCGCCAGCAGCCAACCGGGGACTCAGGGTATCGATGAGCAGTTCTTC.

As concerns this clone: Distinct nucleotide sequences in the sample also encode this CDR3. The J gene is TRBJ1-2, the V gene TRBV27, with D tentatively TRBD1 (5 bases). Trimming cost V 3 bases and J 4 bases, with 9 bases left between them. The CDR3 covers 13 residues. Germline assignment: CDR1 MNHEY and CDR2 SMNVEV (reference sequence). CDR3 sequence reads: CASSFPGGYGYTF. The CDR3 region has the DNA TGTGCCAGCAGTTTCCCGGGGGGCTATGGCTACACCTTC.

The chain is built from TRBV6-2 or TRBV6-3 and TRBJ2-4; possible D gene TRBD2, 6 bases. With 4 bases removed from V and 2 bases from J, the gap between germline ends came to 9 bases. The CDR3 covers 14 residues. Germline CDR1 MNHEY, CDR2 SVGEGT. The CDR3 sequence is CASSLRDSKNIQYF. The CDR3 nucleotides are TGTGCCAGCAGTTTACGGGACTCCAAAAACATTCAGTACTTC.

Concerning this clone itself: This same CDR3 is encoded by further DNA sequences in the sample. The V gene is TRBV6-2 or TRBV6-3, the J gene TRBJ2-5; no definite D call. CDR3 size: 11 residues. Trimming took off 6 bases at V and 4 bases at J, with 6 bases between the two ends. Germline V gives CDR1 MNHEY, CDR2 SVGEGT. In DNA form, the CDR3 reads TGTGCCAGCAGCCCCCGAGAGACCCAGTACTTC. As protein: CASSPRETQYF.

This clone is a singleton in its sample. V usage is TRBV5-4 and J usage is TRBJ1-2; D is possibly TRBD1 (5 bases). V lost 6 bases and J lost 4, with 19 bases in between. The CDR3 contains 15 residues. Germline V gene lookup returns CDR1 SGHNT and CDR2 YYREEE (reference sequence). The CDR3 region is CASTQRPGQAYGYTF. The CDR3 bases are TGTGCCAGCACCCAACGTCCAGGGCAGGCCTATGGCTACACCTTC.

The genes are TRBV7-2 and TRBJ1-2, with 7 bases fitting TRBD1. J was trimmed by 5 bases and V by 0 bases; bases with no gene match: 6. CDR3 length: 15 amino acids. Germline CDR1 is SGHTA and CDR2 is FQGNSA. Written as DNA, the CDR3 is TGTGCCAGCAGCTTAGCTAGGGGGCTCTGGTATGGCTACACCTTC. Amino acid sequence: CASSLARGLWYGYTF.

This clone was counted a single time. The DNA of the CDR3 is TGTGCCAGCAGCTTAGGAGGGACTAGCGCTCCCACAGATACGCAGTATTTT. This sequence encodes CASSLGGTSAPTDTQYF. The chain carries TRBV7-9 and TRBJ2-3; 10 nucleotides match TRBD2. The CDR3 consists of 17 residues. In germline, CDR1 is SEHNR, CDR2 FQNEAQ (reference sequence). The V gene end was trimmed by 1 base and the J gene end by 2 bases; junction bases not matched to a gene: 6.

The chain carries TRBV5-6 and TRBJ2-7, with TRBD1 identical over 11 bases. The CDR3 consists of 14 residues. V shed 9 bases, J shed 3 bases, and the junction held 8 bases outside the gene matches. Germline V gene lookup returns CDR1 SGHDT and CDR2 YYEEEE. The CDR3 is CATTWGTGGYEQYF. CDR3 coding DNA: TGTGCCACCACCTGGGGGACAGGGGGCTACGAGCAGTACTTC.

This chain connects TRBV30 to TRBJ2-6; D not certain. The length of the CDR3 is 15 residues. The V end was cut by 3 bases, the J end by 4 bases, with 13 bases between. Germline V gene sequence: CDR1 GTSNPN, CDR2 SVGIG (reference sequence). The CDR3 sequence: CAWSALGRGANVLTF. In DNA form, the CDR3 reads TGTGCCTGGAGCGCCCTAGGTCGCGGGGCCAACGTCCTGACTTTC.

The chain carries TRBV5-1 and TRBJ1-5, with D tentatively TRBD1 (6 bases). The germline V gene has CDR1 SGHRS and CDR2 YFSETQ. The CDR3 contains 14 residues. The ends were cut back, 1 base at V and 9 bases at J, with 14 bases in the middle. Written as DNA, the CDR3 is TGCGCCAGCAGCTTGTCGGGGGGCTCTAGGCCCCAGCATTTT. This gives the protein CASSLSGGSRPQHF.

This chain links TRBV5-8 with TRBJ1-1; D unresolved. This CDR3 is 15 amino acids long. The germline gives CDR1 SGHTS, CDR2 YDEGEE. The V end was cut by 4 bases, the J end by 3 bases, with 16 bases between. The CDR3 nucleotides are TGTGCCAGCAGCCCCGGGTCCTTGGGAGACACTGAAGCTTTCTTT. Translation: CASSPGSLGDTEAFF.

The chain combines TRBV27 with TRBJ1-2; maybe TRBD1 (5 bases). The CDR3 has 14 amino acids. V was cut by 2 bases and J by 4 bases, with 11 bases left in between. The V gene's germline CDR1 is MNHEY and CDR2 SMNVEV (reference sequence). The CDR3 loop is CASSLMGGFYGYTF. The CDR3 DNA sequence: TGTGCCAGCAGTTTAATGGGGGGGTTCTATGGCTACACCTTC.

J is TRBJ1-5 and V is TRBV2; D gene uncertain. V lost 6 bases, J lost 1 base, and 4 bases lay in between. CDR3 length: 12 residues. Looked up from germline, CDR1 is SNHLY and CDR2 is FYNNEI. As DNA, the CDR3 is TGTGCCAGCAGGGGCAGCAATCAGCCCCAGCATTTT. It encodes CASRGSNQPQHF.